This T cell receptor beta chain was sequenced during a study of CXCR3-negative and CXCR3-positive naive CD8 T cells. Study at large: The dataset comprises 110 million to 150 million TRB reads in total, with about 1.5 +/- 0.3 million reads per library.

5' RACE that incorporated UMI labels was used to prepare the TRB cDNA libraries. TCRdb re-called the 5' RACE reads and shows each CDR3 protein once, DNA omitted. Recorded here are roughly 59,000 distinct CDR3 sequences; the top ten clones represent just over 0.7%. Study outcomes and limitations: TRB CDR3s of CXCR3-positive naive cells were more hydrophobic than those of CXCR3-negative naive cells. TCR strength was inferred from TRB CDR3 properties, while surface CD5 was comparable between naive subsets.

In the case of this clonotype: Its antigen is still unknown.

Naive CD8+ T lymphocytes were specified as CD45RO-CCR7+CD27+CD95-. CDR3 length equals 17 residues. Germline CDR1 and CDR2: LGHNA and YSLEER. The clonotype comes from a human donor in good health. Some clones in this sample may be carry-over from other donors' samples. The chain is built from TRBV4-3 and TRBJ2-1; the D call of TRBD2 rests on TCRdb alone, since no DNA is present to check it. The sample comprised naive CXCR3+ CD8+ T cells from blood. Subset noted: CD45RO-CCR7+CD27+CD95- naive CD8+ T cells expressing CXCR3 (TNR3+). The chain's CDR3 is CASSQDRAGGLGNEQFF.